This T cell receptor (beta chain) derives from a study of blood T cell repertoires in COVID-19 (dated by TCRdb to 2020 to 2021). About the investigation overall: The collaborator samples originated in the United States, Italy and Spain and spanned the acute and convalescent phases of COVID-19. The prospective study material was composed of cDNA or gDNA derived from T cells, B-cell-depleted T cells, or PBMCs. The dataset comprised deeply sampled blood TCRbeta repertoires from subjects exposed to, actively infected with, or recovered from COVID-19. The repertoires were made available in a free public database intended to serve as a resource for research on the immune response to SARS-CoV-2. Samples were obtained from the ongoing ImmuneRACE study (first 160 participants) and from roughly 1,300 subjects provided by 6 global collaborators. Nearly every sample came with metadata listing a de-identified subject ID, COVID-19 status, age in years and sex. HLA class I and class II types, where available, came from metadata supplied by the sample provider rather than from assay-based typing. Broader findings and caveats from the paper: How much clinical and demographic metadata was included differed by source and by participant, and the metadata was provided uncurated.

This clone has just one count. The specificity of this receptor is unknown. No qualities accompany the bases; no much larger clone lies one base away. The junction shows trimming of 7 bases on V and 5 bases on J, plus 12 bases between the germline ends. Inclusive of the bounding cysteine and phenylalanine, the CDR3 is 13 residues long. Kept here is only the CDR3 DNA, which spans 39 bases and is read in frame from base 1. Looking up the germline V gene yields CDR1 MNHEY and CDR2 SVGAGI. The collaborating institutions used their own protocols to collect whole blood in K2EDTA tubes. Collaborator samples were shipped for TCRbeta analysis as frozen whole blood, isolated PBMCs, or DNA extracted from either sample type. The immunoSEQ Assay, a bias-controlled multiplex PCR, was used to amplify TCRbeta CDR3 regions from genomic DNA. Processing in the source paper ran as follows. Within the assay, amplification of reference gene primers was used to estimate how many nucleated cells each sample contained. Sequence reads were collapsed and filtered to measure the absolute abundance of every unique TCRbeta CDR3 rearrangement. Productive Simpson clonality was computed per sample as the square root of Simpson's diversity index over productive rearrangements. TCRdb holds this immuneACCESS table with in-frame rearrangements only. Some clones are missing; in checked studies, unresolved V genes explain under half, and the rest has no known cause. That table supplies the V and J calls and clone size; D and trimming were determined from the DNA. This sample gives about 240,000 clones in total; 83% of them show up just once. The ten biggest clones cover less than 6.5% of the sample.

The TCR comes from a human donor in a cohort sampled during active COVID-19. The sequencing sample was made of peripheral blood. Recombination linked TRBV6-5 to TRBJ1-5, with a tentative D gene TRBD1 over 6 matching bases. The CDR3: CASILQGDQPQHF. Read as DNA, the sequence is TGTGCCAGCATTTTACAGGGCGATCAGCCCCAGCATTTT.